This T cell receptor (beta chain) was recorded in a study of OX40 agonist ivuxolimab in advanced cancers. Background on the study: Those treated in dose escalation had hepatocellular carcinoma, melanoma, renal cell cancer or head and neck cancer.

The CDR3 has 18 amino acids. Looked up from germline, CDR1 is SGHDT and CDR2 is YYEEEE. V lost 2 bases and J 0 bases, leaving 15 bases between the germline ends. The repertoire was sequenced with immunoSEQ multiplex PCR; TCRdb's copy has only in-frame clones and lacks some. Among 60,000 or so clones, 84% were seen once, and the ten largest hold about 4.5%. The V and J genes are TRBV5-6 and TRBJ2-6; D tentatively fits TRBD1 or TRBD2 (5 bases each). The sequence was obtained from an adult with an advanced solid tumor such as melanoma, head and neck, liver or kidney cancer. This specimen consisted of CD4+ or CD8+ T cells sorted from blood, obtained in a trial of the OX40 agonist ivuxolimab. The CDR3 protein is CASSFPGRTPSGANVLTF. The DNA for the CDR3 is TGTGCCAGCAGCTTTCCGGGACGGACCCCCTCTGGGGCCAACGTCCTGACTTTC.